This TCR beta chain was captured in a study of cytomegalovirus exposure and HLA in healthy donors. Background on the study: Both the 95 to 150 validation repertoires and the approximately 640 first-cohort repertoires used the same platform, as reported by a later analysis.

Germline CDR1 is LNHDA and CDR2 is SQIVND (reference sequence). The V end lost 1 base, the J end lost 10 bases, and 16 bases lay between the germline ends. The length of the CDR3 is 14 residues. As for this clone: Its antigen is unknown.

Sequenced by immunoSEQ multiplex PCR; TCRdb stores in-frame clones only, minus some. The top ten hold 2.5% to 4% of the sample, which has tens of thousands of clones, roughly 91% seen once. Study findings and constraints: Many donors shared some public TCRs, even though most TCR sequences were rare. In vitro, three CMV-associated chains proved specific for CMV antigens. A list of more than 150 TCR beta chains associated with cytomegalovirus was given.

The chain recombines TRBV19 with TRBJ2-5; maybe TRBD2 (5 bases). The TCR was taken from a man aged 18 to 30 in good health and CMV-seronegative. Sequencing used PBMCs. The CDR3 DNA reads TGTGCCAGTAGTATAGCCGGATCTAGAGAGGGCCAGTACTTC. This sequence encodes CASSIAGSREGQYF.